This T cell receptor (beta chain) was sequenced during a study of spatial heterogeneity in lung cancer. About the research overall: The donors, 72 patients with untreated early-stage non-small cell lung cancer, provided the samples. Whole-study results and caveats: Relative to follow-up, resection was when ubiquitous expanded tumor TCRs appeared more in blood.

Time point described: blood at routine non-recurrence follow-up after resection. Extraction of whole RNA from tumor, nontumor lung or frozen PBMC preceded unsorted sequencing. Germline V gives CDR1 SGHTA, CDR2 FQGNSA. V lost 3 bases and J 5 bases, leaving 13 bases between the germline ends. The CDR3 is 14 residues long. This clonotype was observed a few times. What it recognizes is unknown. TCRdb re-derived calls from the 5' RACE reads in MiXCR, one entry per CDR3 protein. The sample consists of about 52,000 distinct CDR3 sequences, under 8% of them appearing once. The rearrangement links TRBV7-2 to TRBJ2-5; perhaps D is TRBD1 or TRBD2 (5 bases each). This receptor was obtained from a female donor with early-stage non-small cell lung cancer. This sample comprised PBMCs, obtained at follow-up. In DNA, the CDR3 is TGTGCCAGCAGCTTGGCCGGTTGGGGGGAGACCCAGTACTTC. Translated: CASSLAGWGETQYF.